These 20 T cell receptor beta chains were sequenced from one sample in a study of cytomegalovirus exposure and HLA in healthy donors. The PCR ran on 60 Vbeta and 13 Jbeta primers. The protocol was immunoSEQ multiplex PCR, while the TCRdb copy is restricted to in-frame clones and leaves out a portion. The repertoire holds 250,000 to 350,000 clones, with about 80% as singletons. Sequenced: PBMCs. These receptors were taken from a girl aged 2-10 years in good health and CMV-seronegative.

This clone appeared once. The gene calls are TRBV7-9 and TRBJ2-1, with D tentatively TRBD2 (6 bases). CDR1 and CDR2 from the germline V gene are SEHNR and FQNEAQ (reference sequence). The CDR3 extends over 16 amino acids. V gave up 5 bases and J gave up 6 bases, with 20 bases separating them. CDR3 nucleotides: TGTGCCAGCAGCAGAGGACTCGGGTTGGGGGGCAATGAGCAGTTCTTC. Protein: CASSRGLGLGGNEQFF. Drawing the rest from reference TRBV7-9 and TRBJ2-1, the complete variable domain is DTGVSQNPRHKITKRGQNVTFRCDPISEHNRLYWYRQTLGQGPEFLTYFQNEAQLEKSRLLSDRFSAERPKGSFSTLEIQRTEQGDSAMYLCASSRGLGLGGNEQFFGPGTRLTVL.

V is TRBV29-1 and J is TRBJ2-1, with a possible D match to TRBD1 (6 bases). Germline CDR1 and CDR2: SQVTM and ANQGSEA. There are 15 residues in the CDR3. V was pared by 6 bases and J by 2 bases, with 17 bases between. CDR3 in amino acids: CSVGGGDKTYNEQFF. CDR3 bases: TGCAGCGTCGGTGGGGGCGACAAGACCTACAATGAGCAGTTCTTC.

This sequence joins TRBV18 and TRBJ1-2; D gene uncertain. Germline V gene lookup returns CDR1 KGHSH and CDR2 LQKENI. This CDR3 comprises 12 residues. Trimming pared 2 bases from V and 6 bases from J, leaving 7 bases between. In DNA form, the CDR3 reads TGTGCCAGCTCACCAGGGGAGCATGGCTACACCTTC. As protein: CASSPGEHGYTF.

The J gene is TRBJ2-2, the V gene TRBV11-2, with TRBD1 as a possible D gene (5 bases). The CDR3 runs to 14 residues. In germline, CDR1 is SGHAT, CDR2 FQNNGV. The V and J ends lost 6 bases and 5 bases respectively, with 13 bases between them. DNA for the CDR3: TGTGCCAGCAGTCTTTTTCAGGGAACCGGGGAGCTGTTTTTT. This codes for CASSLFQGTGELFF.

This rearrangement joins TRBV29-1 to TRBJ1-3; 12 nucleotides agree with TRBD1. Trimming removed 6 bases from V and 2 bases from J; junction bases left unmatched: 2. The CDR3 contains 14 residues. From germline, CDR1 is SQVTM and CDR2 ANQGSEA. CDR3 nucleotides: TGCAGCGTGGGACAGGGGGCAGCTGGAAACACCATATATTTT. Encoded protein: CSVGQGAAGNTIYF. Full variable domain (remainder filled in from reference TRBV29-1 and TRBJ1-3): SAVISQKPSRDICQRGTSLTIQCQVDSQVTMMFWYRQQPGQSLTLIATANQGSEATYESGFVIDKFPISRPNLTFSTLTVSNMSPEDSSIYLCSVGQGAAGNTIYFGEGSWLTVV.

This rearrangement joins TRBV5-4 to TRBJ2-7; 7 positions agree with TRBD1. The V gene end was trimmed by 4 bases and the J gene end by 1 base; junction bases not matched to a gene: 8. CDR1 SGHNT and CDR2 YYREEE come from the germline V gene (reference sequence). This CDR3 is 15 amino acids long. The DNA for the CDR3 is TGTGCCAGCAGCGCAAATTGGGACAGTTCCTACGAGCAGTACTTC. The encoded protein is CASSANWDSSYEQYF.

V and J are TRBV6-1 and TRBJ1-5; D not resolved. This CDR3 spans 13 amino acids. V lost 8 bases and J 0 bases, leaving 8 bases between the germline ends. Germline-derived CDR1 and CDR2 are MNHNS and SASEGT. Here the CDR3 DNA reads TGTGCCAGCGCGTCACCTAGCAATCAGCCCCAGCATTTT. Translation: CASASPSNQPQHF.

CDR3 loop: CATRTGAGGYTF. The CDR3 DNA sequence: TGTGCCACAAGGACAGGGGCCGGTGGCTACACCTTC. The gene calls are TRBV19 and TRBJ1-2, with 9 bases lining up with TRBD1. V was pared by 10 bases and J by 7 bases, with 7 bases of the junction left unmatched. CDR3 size: 12 residues. Looked up from germline, CDR1 is LNHDA and CDR2 is SQIVND (reference sequence).

This chain links TRBV28 with TRBJ2-1, with D possibly TRBD1 on 6 matching bases. The CDR3 sequence is 15 residues long. Germline CDR1 reads MDHEN; CDR2 reads SYDVKM. V dropped 5 bases and J dropped 10 bases, with 21 bases sitting between them. This chain's CDR3 is CASSAGTLSLSEQFF. In DNA, the CDR3 is TGTGCCAGCAGTGCCGGGACATTGTCCTTGAGCGAGCAGTTCTTC.

This chain uses TRBV2 with TRBJ2-7, with 11 bases that match TRBD2. The CDR3 consists of 13 residues. The junction had 1 base not matched to a gene; V was cut back by 7 bases and J by 2 bases. CDR1 is SNHLY and CDR2 is FYNNEI in the germline V gene. CDR3 region: CASMGLAAYEQYF. The CDR3 region has the DNA TGTGCCAGCATGGGACTAGCGGCCTACGAGCAGTACTTC.

This clone was seen just once. The chain has TRBV23-1 and TRBJ2-7; D is possibly TRBD2 (5 bases). TRBV23-1 has ORF status, its function being uncertain. The V end lost 4 bases, the J end lost 0 bases, and 10 bases lay between the germline ends. The CDR3 is 14 amino acids. CDR3 DNA sequence: TGCGCCAGCAGTCCAGAGGGCATCTCCTACGAGCAGTACTTC. It codes for CASSPEGISYEQYF.

This chain joins TRBV5-1 and TRBJ1-2; 7 bases agree with TRBD1. J lost 3 bases, V lost 1 base, and 12 bases had no gene match. CDR3 size: 17 residues. Germline-derived CDR1 and CDR2 are SGHRS and YFSETQ. CDR3 nucleotide sequence: TGCGCCAGCAGCTTGAGCGCGGGACAGATGGGGGACTATGGCTACACCTTC. It yields the protein CASSLSAGQMGDYGYTF.

This clone came up once. The V gene is TRBV2, the J gene TRBJ1-4; D gene uncertain. The CDR3 length is 10 residues. V lost 8 bases and J 5 bases, leaving 3 bases between the germline ends. The V gene's germline CDR1 is SNHLY and CDR2 FYNNEI. The CDR3 here is CASVNEKLFF. CDR3 DNA sequence: TGTGCCAGCGTAAATGAAAAACTGTTTTTT.

V gene TRBV28 combines with J gene TRBJ2-7, with TRBD2 identical over 8 bases. Per the germline V gene, CDR1 is MDHEN and CDR2 is SYDVKM. With V trimmed by 6 bases and J by 3 bases, 7 bases remained unmatched. This CDR3 has 14 residues. The chain's CDR3 is CASRRAGALYEQYF. CDR3 nucleotide sequence: TGTGCCAGCAGAAGAGCGGGAGCTCTCTACGAGCAGTACTTC.

The J gene is TRBJ2-5, the V gene TRBV28; D is perhaps TRBD2 (6 bases). The end of the DNA fits TRBJ2-7 better, so the J call may be wrong. The germline V gene has CDR1 MDHEN and CDR2 SYDVKM. The CDR3 runs 16 residues. The chain's CDR3 is CASSLGRGVESYEQYF. CDR3 DNA sequence: TGTGCCAGCAGTTTAGGGCGGGGAGTAGAATCCTACGAGCAGTACTTC.

The V and J genes are TRBV5-8 and TRBJ1-5; the D gene is possibly TRBD1 (5 bases). Trimming took off 0 bases at V and 9 bases at J, with 13 bases between the two ends. Germline CDR1 is SGHTS and CDR2 is YDEGEE. The CDR3 is 14 amino acids. As DNA, the CDR3 is TGTGCCAGCAGCTTGGTCGCAGAGCAGGGGCCCCAGCATTTT. Its protein is CASSLVAEQGPQHF.

J is TRBJ2-7 and V is TRBV7-9; the D gene is possibly TRBD2 (6 bases). The ends were cut back, 6 bases at V and 0 bases at J, with 18 bases in the middle. CDR1 is SEHNR, CDR2 FQNEAQ, per germline (reference sequence). The length of the CDR3 is 16 residues. The CDR3 DNA reads TGTGCCAGCAGATCCGACCTTGGGGGGAGCTCCTACGAGCAGTACTTC. As protein: CASRSDLGGSSYEQYF.

The chain couples TRBV19 to TRBJ1-1; no firm D call. V was pared by 3 bases and J by 1 base, with 6 bases between. The CDR3 runs to 13 residues. Germline CDR1 reads LNHDA; CDR2 reads SQIVND (reference sequence). CDR3 in DNA: TGTGCCAGTAGTATGAGGGAGAACACTGAAGCTTTCTTT. Its protein is CASSMRENTEAFF.

J is TRBJ1-6 and V is TRBV7-8, with TRBD1 identical over 7 bases. The trim removed 1 base at V and 7 bases at J, leaving 1 base unmatched. The CDR3 is 14 residues long. Germline CDR1 SGHVS, CDR2 FQNEAQ. CDR3 sequence: CASSLDRGNSPLHF. The CDR3, as DNA: TGTGCCAGCAGCTTAGACAGGGGAAATTCACCCCTCCACTTT.

The V call is TRBV6-1, the J call TRBJ2-7; 10 bases match TRBD2. Germline V CDR1 and CDR2: MNHNS, SASEGT. J gave up 3 bases and V 8 bases, and 7 bases lay outside the gene matches. The CDR3 totals 14 residues. CDR3 amino acids: CASGFSGGFYEQYF. The CDR3 bases are TGTGCCAGCGGGTTTAGCGGGGGGTTCTACGAGCAGTACTTC.